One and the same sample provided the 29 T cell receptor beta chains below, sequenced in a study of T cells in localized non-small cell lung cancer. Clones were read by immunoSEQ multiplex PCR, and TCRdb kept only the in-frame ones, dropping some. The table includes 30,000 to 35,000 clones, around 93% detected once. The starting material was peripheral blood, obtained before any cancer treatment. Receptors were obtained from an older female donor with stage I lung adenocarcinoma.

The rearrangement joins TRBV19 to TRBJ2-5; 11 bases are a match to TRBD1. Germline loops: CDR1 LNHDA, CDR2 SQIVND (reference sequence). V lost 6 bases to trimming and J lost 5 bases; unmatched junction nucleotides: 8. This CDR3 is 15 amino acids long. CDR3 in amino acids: CASRAGTGGSETQYF. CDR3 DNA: TGTGCCAGTAGAGCCGGGACAGGGGGGTCCGAGACCCAGTACTTC.

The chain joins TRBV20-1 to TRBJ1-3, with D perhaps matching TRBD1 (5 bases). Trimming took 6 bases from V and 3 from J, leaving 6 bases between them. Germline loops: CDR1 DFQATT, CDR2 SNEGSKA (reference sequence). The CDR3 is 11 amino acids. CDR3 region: CSAGVGNTIYF. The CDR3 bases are TGCAGTGCAGGGGTTGGAAACACCATATATTTT.

CDR3 nucleotide sequence: TGCGCCAGCAGCTTAGGAGGGCCCGTGGATGGCTACACCTTC. This encodes CASSLGGPVDGYTF. V and J are TRBV5-1 and TRBJ1-2; D is ambiguous. Per the germline V gene, CDR1 is SGHRS and CDR2 is YFSETQ. The CDR3 contains 14 residues. Trimming took 2 bases from V and 6 from J, leaving 14 bases between them.

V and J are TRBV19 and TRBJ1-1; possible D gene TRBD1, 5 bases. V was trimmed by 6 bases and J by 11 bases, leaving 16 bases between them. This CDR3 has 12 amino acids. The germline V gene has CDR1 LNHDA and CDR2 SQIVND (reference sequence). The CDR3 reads CASRGALTVAFF. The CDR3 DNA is TGTGCCAGTAGGGGTGCTTTGACAGTGGCTTTCTTT.

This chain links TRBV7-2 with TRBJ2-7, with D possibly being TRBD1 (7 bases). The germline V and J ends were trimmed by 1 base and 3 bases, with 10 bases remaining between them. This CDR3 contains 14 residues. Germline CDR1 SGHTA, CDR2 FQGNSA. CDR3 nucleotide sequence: TGTGCCAGCAGCTTAGGACAGGGAGGCTACGAGCAGTACGTC. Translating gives CASSLGQGGYEQYV.

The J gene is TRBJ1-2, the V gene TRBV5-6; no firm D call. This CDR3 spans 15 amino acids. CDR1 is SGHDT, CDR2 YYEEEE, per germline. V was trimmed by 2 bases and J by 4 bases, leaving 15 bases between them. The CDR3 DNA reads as TGTGCCAGCAGCTTTATGACGGCCCGGGGCTATGGCTACACCTTC. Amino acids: CASSFMTARGYGYTF.

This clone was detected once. CDR3 nucleotide sequence: TGTGCCAGCAGCTTAGGCGAGCTCTACACCGGGGAGCTGTTTTTT. This sequence encodes CASSLGELYTGELFF. The chain carries TRBV13 and TRBJ2-2; D is uncertain. Germline V gives CDR1 PRHDT, CDR2 FYEKMQ (reference sequence). This CDR3 region has 15 residues. V lost 0 bases, J lost 3 bases, and 8 bases lay in between.

The DNA for the CDR3 is TGTGCCAGCAGCACCTTCAGGGGGGTCTTAAATAACAATGAGCAGTTCTTC. It specifies CASSTFRGVLNNNEQFF. This sequence joins TRBV7-2 and TRBJ2-1, with a weak D call TRBD1 (7 bases). Trimming stripped 5 bases from V and 5 bases from J, with 22 bases between. This CDR3 has 17 residues. Per the germline V gene, CDR1 is SGHTA and CDR2 is FQGNSA. The variable domain in full, with the rest retrieved from reference TRBV7-2 and TRBJ2-1, is GAGVSQSPSNKVTEKGKDVELRCDPISGHTALYWYRQSLGQGLEFLIYFQGNSAPDKSGLPSDRFSAERTGGSVSTLTIQRTQQEDSAVYLCASSTFRGVLNNNEQFFGPGTRLTVL.

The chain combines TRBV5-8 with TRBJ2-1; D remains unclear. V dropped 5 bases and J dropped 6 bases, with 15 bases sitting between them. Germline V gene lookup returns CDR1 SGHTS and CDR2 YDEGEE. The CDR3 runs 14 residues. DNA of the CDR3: TGTGCCAGCAGTCTTCTAGTGGGGATCAATGAGCAGTTCTTC. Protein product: CASSLLVGINEQFF.

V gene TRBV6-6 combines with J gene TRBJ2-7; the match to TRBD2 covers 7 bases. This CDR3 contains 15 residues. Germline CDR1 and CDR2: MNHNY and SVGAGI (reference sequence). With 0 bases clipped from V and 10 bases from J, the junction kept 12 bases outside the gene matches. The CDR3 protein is CASSYSQGRAMGQYV. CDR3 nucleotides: TGTGCCAGCAGTTACTCACAAGGGAGGGCTATGGGACAGTACGTC.

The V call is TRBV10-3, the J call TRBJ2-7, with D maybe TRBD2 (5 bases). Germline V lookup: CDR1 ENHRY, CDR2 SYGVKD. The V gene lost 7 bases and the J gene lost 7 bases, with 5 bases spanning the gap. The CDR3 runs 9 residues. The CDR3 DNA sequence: TGTGCCATCACGGGGGAGCAGTACTTC. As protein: CAITGEQYF.

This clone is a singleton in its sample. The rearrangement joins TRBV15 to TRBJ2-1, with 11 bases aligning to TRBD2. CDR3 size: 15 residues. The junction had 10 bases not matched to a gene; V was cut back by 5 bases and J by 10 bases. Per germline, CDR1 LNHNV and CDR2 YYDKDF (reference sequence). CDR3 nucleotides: TGTGCCACCAGCGGGGGGGGGACTAGCGGCAGAGAGCAGTTCTTC. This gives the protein CATSGGGTSGREQFF.

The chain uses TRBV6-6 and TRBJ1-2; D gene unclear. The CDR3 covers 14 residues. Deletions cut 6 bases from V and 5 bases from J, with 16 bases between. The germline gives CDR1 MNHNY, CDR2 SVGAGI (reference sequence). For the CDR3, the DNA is TGTGCCAGCAGCGCAGATATTTTTGTGTATGGCTACACCTTC. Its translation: CASSADIFVYGYTF.

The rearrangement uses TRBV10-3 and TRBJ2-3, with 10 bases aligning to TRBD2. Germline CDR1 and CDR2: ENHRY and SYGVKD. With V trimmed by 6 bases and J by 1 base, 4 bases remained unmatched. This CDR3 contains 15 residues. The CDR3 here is CAIRITSGGTDTQYF. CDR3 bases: TGTGCCATCAGGATTACTAGCGGGGGCACAGATACGCAGTATTTT.

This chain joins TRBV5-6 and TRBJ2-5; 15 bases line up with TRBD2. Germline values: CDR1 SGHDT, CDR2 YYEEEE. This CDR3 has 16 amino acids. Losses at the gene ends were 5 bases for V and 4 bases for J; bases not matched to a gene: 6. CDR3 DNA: TGTGCCAGCAGAAGGAGGGGACTAGCGGGAGGAGAGACCCAGTACTTC. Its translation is CASRRRGLAGGETQYF.

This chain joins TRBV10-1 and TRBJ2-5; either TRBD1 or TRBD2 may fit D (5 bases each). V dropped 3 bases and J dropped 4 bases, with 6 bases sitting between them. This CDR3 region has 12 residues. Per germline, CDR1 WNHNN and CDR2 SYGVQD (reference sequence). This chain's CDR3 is CASSDGAETQYF. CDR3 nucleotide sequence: TGCGCCAGCAGTGACGGGGCAGAGACCCAGTACTTC.

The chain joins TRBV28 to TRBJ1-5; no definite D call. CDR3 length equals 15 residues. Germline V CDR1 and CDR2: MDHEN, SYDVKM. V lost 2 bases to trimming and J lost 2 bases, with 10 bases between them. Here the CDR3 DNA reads TGTGCCAGCAGTTTACCTCAGGTCGGCAATCAGCCCCAGCATTTT. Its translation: CASSLPQVGNQPQHF.

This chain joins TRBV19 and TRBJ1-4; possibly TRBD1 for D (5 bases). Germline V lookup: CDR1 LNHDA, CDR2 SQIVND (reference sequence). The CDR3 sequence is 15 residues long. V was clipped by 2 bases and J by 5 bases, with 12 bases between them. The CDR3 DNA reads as TGTGCCAGTAGTATATGGGGTCGGGGGAATGAAAAACTGTTTTTT. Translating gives CASSIWGRGNEKLFF.

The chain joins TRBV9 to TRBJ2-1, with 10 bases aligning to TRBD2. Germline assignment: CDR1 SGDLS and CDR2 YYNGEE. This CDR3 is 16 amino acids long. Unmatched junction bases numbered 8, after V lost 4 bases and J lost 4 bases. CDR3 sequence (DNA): TGTGCCAGCAGCACAGCGGGAGGGACCTTTTACAATGAGCAGTTCTTC. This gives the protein CASSTAGGTFYNEQFF.

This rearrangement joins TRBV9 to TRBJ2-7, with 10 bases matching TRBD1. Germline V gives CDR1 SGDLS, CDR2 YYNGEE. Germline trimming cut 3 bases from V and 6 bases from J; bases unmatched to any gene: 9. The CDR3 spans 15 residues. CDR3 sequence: CASSATGQGVGEQYF. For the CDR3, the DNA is TGTGCCAGCAGCGCGACCGGACAGGGGGTCGGCGAGCAGTACTTC.

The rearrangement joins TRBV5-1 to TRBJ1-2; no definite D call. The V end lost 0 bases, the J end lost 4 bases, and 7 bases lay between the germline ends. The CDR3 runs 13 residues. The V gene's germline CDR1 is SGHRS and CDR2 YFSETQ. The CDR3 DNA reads TGCGCCAGCAGCTTGGCCGGCGGCTATGGCTACACCTTC. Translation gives CASSLAGGYGYTF.

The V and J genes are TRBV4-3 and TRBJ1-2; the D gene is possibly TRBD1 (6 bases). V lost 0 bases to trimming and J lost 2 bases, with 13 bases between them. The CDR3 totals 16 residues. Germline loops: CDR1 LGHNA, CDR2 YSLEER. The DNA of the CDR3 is TGCGCCAGCAGCCAAGATCCGGGGACAACCAACTATGGCTACACCTTC. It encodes CASSQDPGTTNYGYTF.

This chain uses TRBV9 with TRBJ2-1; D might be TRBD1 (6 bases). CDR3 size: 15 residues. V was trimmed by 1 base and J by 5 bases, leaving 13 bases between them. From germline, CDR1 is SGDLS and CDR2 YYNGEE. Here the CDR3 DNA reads TGTGCCAGCAGCGTAAAAGGGGGAAGGGACAATGAGCAGTTCTTC. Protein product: CASSVKGGRDNEQFF. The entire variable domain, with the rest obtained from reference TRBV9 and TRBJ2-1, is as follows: DSGVTQTPKHLITATGQRVTLRCSPRSGDLSVYWYQQSLDQGLQFLIQYYNGEERAKGNILERFSAQQFPDLHSELNLSSLELGDSALYFCASSVKGGRDNEQFFGPGTRLTVL.

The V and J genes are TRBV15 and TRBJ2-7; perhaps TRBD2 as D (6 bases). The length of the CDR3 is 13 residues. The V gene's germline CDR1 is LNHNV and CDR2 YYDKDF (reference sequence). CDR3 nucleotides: TGTGCCACCAGCAGAGATCTCGGGACGGACACGGGGGTA. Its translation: CATSRDLGTDTGV.

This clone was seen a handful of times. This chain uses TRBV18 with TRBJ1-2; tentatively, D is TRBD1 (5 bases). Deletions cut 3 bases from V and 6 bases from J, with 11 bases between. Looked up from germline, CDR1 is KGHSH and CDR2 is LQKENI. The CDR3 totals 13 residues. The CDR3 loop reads CASSPGTGNGYTF. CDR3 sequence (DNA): TGTGCCAGCTCACCCGGGACTGGTAATGGCTACACCTTC.

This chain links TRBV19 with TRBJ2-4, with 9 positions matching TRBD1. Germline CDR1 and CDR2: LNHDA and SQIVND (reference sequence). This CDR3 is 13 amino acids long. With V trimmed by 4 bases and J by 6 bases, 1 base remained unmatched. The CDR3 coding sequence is TGTGCCAGTAGTACGGGACAGGGAAACATTCAGTACTTC. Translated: CASSTGQGNIQYF. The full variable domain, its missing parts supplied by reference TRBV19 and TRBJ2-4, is DGGITQSPKYLFRKEGQNVTLSCEQNLNHDAMYWYRQDPGQGLRLIYYSQIVNDFQKGDIAEGYSVSREKKESFPLTVTSAQKNPTAFYLCASSTGQGNIQYFGAGTRLSVL.

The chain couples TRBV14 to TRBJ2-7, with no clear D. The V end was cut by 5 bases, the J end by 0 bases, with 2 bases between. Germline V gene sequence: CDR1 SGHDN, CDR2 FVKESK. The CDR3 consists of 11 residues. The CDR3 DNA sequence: TGTGCCAGCAGCGCCTCCTACGAGCAGTACTTC. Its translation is CASSASYEQYF.

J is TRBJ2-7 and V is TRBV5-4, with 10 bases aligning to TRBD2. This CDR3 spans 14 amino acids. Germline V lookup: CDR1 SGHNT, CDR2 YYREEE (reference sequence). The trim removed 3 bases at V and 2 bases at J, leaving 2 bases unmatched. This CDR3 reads CASSSGLATYEQYV. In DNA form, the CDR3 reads TGTGCCAGCAGCTCGGGACTAGCGACCTACGAGCAGTACGTC.

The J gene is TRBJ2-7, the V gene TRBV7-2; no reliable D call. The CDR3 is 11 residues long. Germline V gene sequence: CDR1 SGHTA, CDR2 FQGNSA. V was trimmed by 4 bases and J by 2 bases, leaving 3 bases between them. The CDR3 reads CASSSPYEQYF. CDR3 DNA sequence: TGTGCCAGCAGCTCCCCCTACGAGCAGTACTTC.